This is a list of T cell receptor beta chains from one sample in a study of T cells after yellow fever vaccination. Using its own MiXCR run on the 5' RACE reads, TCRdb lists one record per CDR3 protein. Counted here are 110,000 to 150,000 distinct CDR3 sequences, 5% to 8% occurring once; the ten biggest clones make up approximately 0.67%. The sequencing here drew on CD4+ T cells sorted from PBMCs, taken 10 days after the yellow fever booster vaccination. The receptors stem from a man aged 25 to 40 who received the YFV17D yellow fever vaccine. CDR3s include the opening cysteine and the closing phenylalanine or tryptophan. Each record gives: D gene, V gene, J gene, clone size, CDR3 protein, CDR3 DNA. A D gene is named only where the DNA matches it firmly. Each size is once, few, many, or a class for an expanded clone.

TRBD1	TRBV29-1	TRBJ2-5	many	CSVAGQGRRETQYF	TGCAGCGTCGCCGGACAGGGGAGACGAGAGACCCAGTACTTC
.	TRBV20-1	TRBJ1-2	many	CSARVTGGYTF	TGCAGTGCTAGGGTAACTGGCGGCTACACCTTC
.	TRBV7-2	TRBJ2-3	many	CASSFGATDTQYF	TGTGCCAGCAGCTTCGGTGCCACAGATACGCAGTATTTT
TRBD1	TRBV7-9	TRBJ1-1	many	CASSAGYGWDREITEAFF	TGTGCCAGCAGCGCGGGATATGGATGGGACAGGGAGATCACTGAAGCTTTCTTT
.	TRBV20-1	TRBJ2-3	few	CSAGPRRSTDTQYF	TGCAGTGCGGGACCCCGGAGGAGCACAGATACGCAGTATTTT
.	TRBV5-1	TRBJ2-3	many	CASRKDTDTQYF	TGCGCCAGCAGGAAGGACACAGATACGCAGTATTTT
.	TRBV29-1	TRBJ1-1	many	CSVAGVLNTEAFF	TGCAGCGTCGCCGGGGTTCTGAACACTGAAGCTTTCTTT
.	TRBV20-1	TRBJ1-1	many	CSARDAGGAWTEAFF	TGCAGTGCTAGAGATGCGGGGGGCGCATGGACTGAAGCTTTCTTT
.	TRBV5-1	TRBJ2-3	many	CASSLLVVSDTQYF	TGCGCCAGCAGCTTGTTAGTTGTCTCAGATACGCAGTATTTT
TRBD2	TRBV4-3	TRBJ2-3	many	CASSLAGHTDTQYF	TGCGCCAGCAGCCTAGCGGGGCACACAGATACGCAGTATTTT
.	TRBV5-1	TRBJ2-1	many	CASRPGYNEQFF	TGCGCCAGCAGACCCGGTTACAATGAGCAGTTCTTC
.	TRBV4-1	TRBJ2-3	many	CASSLGSGGTDTQYF	TGCGCCAGCAGCCTTGGGAGTGGGGGGACAGATACGCAGTATTTT
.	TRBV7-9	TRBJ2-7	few	CASSLSLDRREQYF	TGTGCCAGCAGCTTGTCACTGGACCGGAGGGAGCAGTACTTC